The 23 T cell receptor beta chains in this list originate from one sample, sequenced in a study of blood T cell repertoires in COVID-19. The table came from immunoSEQ multiplex PCR; TCRdb's copy has only in-frame clones and leaves some out. The table lists around 84,000 clones, 75% to 90% of them singletons, with 9.5% to 15% in the top ten. The specimen was peripheral blood. These receptors were obtained from a woman between 35 and 50 years old with active or convalescent COVID-19.

The rearrangement links TRBV12-5 to TRBJ1-1; the D is unclear. V dropped 2 bases and J dropped 1 base, with 17 bases sitting between them. The CDR3 consists of 17 residues. In germline, CDR1 is LGHNT, CDR2 FRNRAP. The CDR3 nucleotides are TGTGCTAGTGGTTTGCTCCGGTCCAACCTTACGAACACTGAAGCTTTCTTT. It yields the protein CASGLLRSNLTNTEAFF.

The chain is built from TRBV6-5 and TRBJ2-7; a weak D match, TRBD1 (5 bases). Germline CDR1 and CDR2: MNHEY and SVGAGI. CDR3 size: 15 residues. Trimming cost V 7 bases and J 0 bases, with 16 bases left between them. CDR3 loop: CASIRGRDSSYEQYF. The CDR3 bases are TGTGCCAGCATAAGGGGCCGAGACAGCTCCTACGAGCAGTACTTC.

The chain recombines TRBV5-1 with TRBJ2-7; TRBD1 aligns across 7 bases. The ends lost 0 bases at V and 2 bases at J; junction bases unmatched: 8. CDR3 length: 16 amino acids. The V gene's germline CDR1 is SGHRS and CDR2 YFSETQ. The CDR3: CASSLGPGQPPYEQYF. For the CDR3, the DNA is TGCGCCAGCAGCTTGGGACCGGGACAGCCTCCCTACGAGCAGTACTTC.

V usage is TRBV5-4 and J usage is TRBJ2-3, with 14 bases lining up with TRBD2. Trimming removed 5 bases from V and 1 base from J; junction bases left unmatched: 9. The CDR3 runs to 18 residues. The germline gives CDR1 SGHNT, CDR2 YYREEE (reference sequence). The CDR3 DNA sequence: TGTGCCAGCAGATACGGGACTAGCGGGAGCCTCGGCACAGATACGCAGTATTTT. Translated, it gives CASRYGTSGSLGTDTQYF.

This chain connects TRBV28 to TRBJ1-5; D gene ambiguous. The V end lost 6 bases, the J end lost 5 bases, and 17 bases lay between the germline ends. This CDR3 spans 15 amino acids. CDR1 and CDR2 from the germline V gene are MDHEN and SYDVKM. The CDR3 DNA reads as TGTGCCAGCAGCAAACGTGCCCTAGGAGATCAGCCCCAGCATTTT. Translation: CASSKRALGDQPQHF.

This chain connects TRBV6-5 to TRBJ2-5; D gene unclear. The germline gives CDR1 MNHEY, CDR2 SVGAGI. Trimming pared 4 bases from V and 0 bases from J, leaving 6 bases between. The CDR3 extends over 13 amino acids. The CDR3: CASSSVDQETQYF. The CDR3 nucleotides are TGTGCCAGCAGTTCGGTGGACCAAGAGACCCAGTACTTC.

The V gene is TRBV7-2, the J gene TRBJ2-2, with 7 bases that match TRBD2. The CDR3 consists of 15 residues. Germline trimming cut 4 bases from V and 3 bases from J; bases unmatched to any gene: 5. Germline V gives CDR1 SGHTA, CDR2 FQGNSA. The CDR3 loop is CASSSVGRDTGELFF. The CDR3 region has the DNA TGTGCCAGCAGCTCGGTGGGGAGGGACACCGGGGAGCTGTTTTTT.

Details on this clone: The junction departs from germline at one end; a sequencing error may be responsible. The chain combines TRBV7-7 with TRBJ2-5; the match to TRBD2 covers 10 bases. The length of the CDR3 is 15 residues. Per germline, CDR1 SSHAT and CDR2 FNYEAQ (reference sequence). CDR3 sequence reads: CASSSLAGSQETQYF. CDR3 bases: TGTGCTAGCAGCTCACTAGCGGGGAGCCAAGAGACCCAGTACTTC.

The chain employs TRBV7-6 and TRBJ2-3; 12 bases are a match to TRBD1. This CDR3 has 17 residues. The germline CDR1 and CDR2 sequences are SGHVS and FNYEAQ. V shed 2 bases, J shed 6 bases, and the junction held 9 bases outside the gene matches. CDR3 nucleotides: TGTGCCAGCAGCTTAAATACCGGGACAGGGGGCGAGGATACGCAGTATTTT. This gives the protein CASSLNTGTGGEDTQYF.

The chain combines TRBV28 with TRBJ2-1, with D hard to call. CDR3 size: 15 residues. The germline V gene has CDR1 MDHEN and CDR2 SYDVKM. Trimming removed 6 bases at V and 0 bases at J, with 12 bases between. The CDR3 loop reads CASRPLRLSYNEQFF. The DNA for the CDR3 is TGTGCCAGCAGACCGCTCCGACTCTCCTACAATGAGCAGTTCTTC.

The J gene is TRBJ1-3, the V gene TRBV6-1; no clear D. Germline loops: CDR1 MNHNS, CDR2 SASEGT. V was clipped by 4 bases and J by 0 bases, with 13 bases between them. CDR3 length: 16 amino acids. The CDR3 DNA follows: TGTGCCAGCAGTGGAATACTCATAAGCTCTGGAAACACCATATATTTT. This sequence encodes CASSGILISSGNTIYF.

CDR3 sequence (DNA): TGTGCCAGCACGAGGACAGGGATGGGGGAGCTGTTTTTT. It is translated as CASTRTGMGELFF. V gene TRBV6-5 combines with J gene TRBJ2-2; the match to TRBD1 covers 8 bases. CDR3 size: 13 residues. Per the germline V gene, CDR1 is MNHEY and CDR2 is SVGAGI. Losses at the gene ends were 7 bases for V and 8 bases for J; bases not matched to a gene: 6.

The chain carries TRBV7-8 and TRBJ2-5; 10 bases line up with TRBD1. V was clipped by 4 bases and J by 4 bases; unmatched bases: 9. Germline lookup yields CDR1 SGHVS and CDR2 FQNEAQ. The CDR3 is 16 amino acids. As DNA, the CDR3 is TGTGCCAGCAGCTCACCGACCGACAGGGGGCGAGAGACCCAGTACTTC. Translation: CASSSPTDRGRETQYF. The full variable domain, in which reference TRBV7-8 and TRBJ2-5 provide the parts outside the CDR3, is GAGVSQSPRYKVAKRGQDVALRCDPISGHVSLFWYQQALGQGPEFLTYFQNEAQLDKSGLPSDRFFAERPEGSVSTLKIQRTQQEDSAVYLCASSSPTDRGRETQYFGPGTRLLVL.

The chain links TRBV10-3 to TRBJ1-5; possibly TRBD1 for D (5 bases). Germline V CDR1 and CDR2: ENHRY, SYGVKD. Trimming shortened V by 2 bases and J by 4 bases, and 9 bases separated the two germline ends. The length of the CDR3 is 14 residues. The CDR3 DNA is TGTGCCATCAGTGAGGACAGACAGAATCAGCCCCAGCATTTT. This translates into CAISEDRQNQPQHF.

The chain carries TRBV4-1 and TRBJ1-2, with 9 bases fitting TRBD1. Germline lookup yields CDR1 MGHRA and CDR2 YSYEKL. The CDR3 is 16 amino acids. Trimming took 1 base from V and 12 from J; bases not matched to a gene: 15. This CDR3 is CASSQGSLGQGGENTF. The CDR3, as DNA: TGCGCCAGCAGCCAAGGAAGTTTGGGACAGGGAGGTGAAAACACCTTC.

This sequence joins TRBV19 and TRBJ2-6; TRBD1 is a possible D gene (5 bases). Per germline, CDR1 LNHDA and CDR2 SQIVND (reference sequence). The CDR3 has 16 residues. V shed 6 bases and J shed 0 bases, with 12 bases lying between them. DNA of the CDR3: TGTGCCAGTAGCCTTGACAGTTACTCTGGGGCCAACGTCCTGACTTTC. This codes for CASSLDSYSGANVLTF. Together with reference TRBV19 and TRBJ2-6, the CDR3 gives the full variable domain: DGGITQSPKYLFRKEGQNVTLSCEQNLNHDAMYWYRQDPGQGLRLIYYSQIVNDFQKGDIAEGYSVSREKKESFPLTVTSAQKNPTAFYLCASSLDSYSGANVLTFGAGSRLTVL.

The V call is TRBV5-4, the J call TRBJ2-3; no firm D call. The CDR3 is 17 residues long. CDR1 SGHNT and CDR2 YYREEE come from the germline V gene (reference sequence). V shed 2 bases and J shed 0 bases, with 16 bases lying between them. CDR3 bases: TGTGCCAGCAGCTTTTCCGTGAGTTCCCTTAGCACAGATACGCAGTATTTT. Translated: CASSFSVSSLSTDTQYF.

CDR3 amino acids: CASRSRGYGYTF. The DNA for the CDR3 is TGTGCCAGCAGATCTAGGGGGTATGGCTACACCTTC. The rearrangement joins TRBV7-9 to TRBJ1-2, with D tentatively TRBD1 (6 bases). The CDR3 spans 12 residues. CDR1 and CDR2 (germline): SEHNR, FQNEAQ (reference sequence). V shed 6 bases and J shed 5 bases, with 10 bases lying between them. The variable domain in full, completed from reference TRBV7-9 and TRBJ1-2, reads DTGVSQNPRHKITKRGQNVTFRCDPISEHNRLYWYRQTLGQGPEFLTYFQNEAQLEKSRLLSDRFSAERPKGSFSTLEIQRTEQGDSAMYLCASRSRGYGYTFGSGTRLTVV.

This clone appeared a few times. The rearrangement uses TRBV27 and TRBJ1-2, with D tentatively TRBD1 (5 bases). CDR1 MNHEY and CDR2 SMNVEV come from the germline V gene (reference sequence). CDR3 length: 15 residues. V lost 0 bases and J 5 bases, leaving 13 bases between the germline ends. The CDR3 protein is CASSLSARGTYGYTF. The DNA for the CDR3 is TGTGCCAGCAGTTTATCAGCCCGGGGGACTTATGGCTACACCTTC.

The J gene is TRBJ2-2, the V gene TRBV10-3; 9 nucleotides line up with TRBD1. The CDR3 sequence is 17 residues long. The germline V gene has CDR1 ENHRY and CDR2 SYGVKD. The V segment lost 6 bases and the J segment 1 base; nucleotides outside the gene matches: 9. CDR3 amino acids: CAIRLEGQGRNTGELFF. Here the CDR3 DNA reads TGTGCCATCAGATTAGAAGGACAGGGGAGGAACACCGGGGAGCTGTTTTTT.

CDR3 protein: CASSLDGGSFKETQYF. In DNA, the CDR3 is TGTGCCAGCAGCTTGGATGGGGGGAGCTTTAAAGAGACCCAGTACTTC. V usage is TRBV5-4 and J usage is TRBJ2-5; TRBD2 might be the D (6 bases). The CDR3 has 16 residues. Germline-derived CDR1 and CDR2 are SGHNT and YYREEE (reference sequence). The V end lost 0 bases, the J end lost 3 bases, and 15 bases lay between the germline ends.

This chain links TRBV27 with TRBJ1-6, with 8 bases identical to TRBD1. V gave up 2 bases and J gave up 2 bases; unmatched junction bases: 5. The germline V gene encodes CDR1 MNHEY and CDR2 SMNVEV (reference sequence). The CDR3 totals 17 residues. The CDR3 here is CASSLGTGPAYNSPLHF. The CDR3 coding sequence is TGTGCCAGCAGTTTAGGGACAGGTCCGGCCTATAATTCACCCCTCCACTTT.

The chain uses TRBV4-1 and TRBJ2-3, with a possible D match to TRBD2 (5 bases). The CDR3 contains 14 residues. The germline gives CDR1 MGHRA, CDR2 YSYEKL. Trimming removed 3 bases at V and 5 bases at J, with 12 bases between. CDR3 region: CASSHPWAGDTQYF. The CDR3 coding sequence is TGCGCCAGCAGCCACCCTTGGGCGGGAGATACGCAGTATTTT.